This T cell receptor (beta chain) was observed in a study of blood T cell repertoires in COVID-19 (dated by TCRdb to about 2020). Regarding the study in general: The collaborator samples originated in the United States, Italy and Spain and spanned the acute and convalescent phases of COVID-19. Where HLA class I and class II types were available, the types were taken from metadata supplied by the sample provider, not from assay-based typing. The material from the prospective study consisted of cDNA or gDNA derived from T cells, B-cell-depleted T cells, or PBMCs. Samples came from the ongoing ImmuneRACE study (first 160 participants) plus 1,254 subjects from 6 global collaborators. Deeply sampled blood TCRbeta repertoires from subjects exposed to, actively infected with, or recovered from COVID-19 were included in the dataset. Sample metadata almost always included a de-identified subject ID, COVID-19 status, age in years and sex. A freely available public database, intended as a resource for researchers studying the immune response to SARS-CoV-2, is where the repertoires were released.

Each collaborating institution followed its own protocols to collect whole blood in K2EDTA tubes. For TCRbeta analysis, collaborators shipped samples as frozen whole blood, isolated PBMCs, or DNA extracted from either of those sample types. Broad study findings and their caveats: The amount of clinical and demographic metadata varied by source and participant and was provided uncurated.

TCRbeta CDR3 regions were amplified from genomic DNA by means of the immunoSEQ Assay, a bias-controlled multiplex PCR. Regarding the original processing steps: The number of nucleated cells in each sample was estimated by amplification of reference gene primers within the assay. To quantify the absolute abundance of each unique TCRbeta CDR3 rearrangement, sequence reads were collapsed and filtered. For each sample, productive Simpson clonality was calculated as the square root of Simpson's diversity index across productive rearrangements. Sourced from immuneACCESS, this table was stored by TCRdb with only in-frame sequences that have V and J called. A share of the clones is absent; for the studies checked, an unresolved V gene accounts for under half, and the remainder has no known explanation. D and trimming were read from the DNA, whereas the V and J calls and clone size are those reported in that table. The sample includes about 89,000 clones, with approximately 82% observed a single time. Of the sample, about 10% is held by the ten largest clones.

As for this clone: Its cognate antigen has yet to be identified. Per-nucleotide qualities are absent, and no much larger clonotype sits a single base away.

There are 16 amino acids in the CDR3, from cysteine to phenylalanine inclusive. Kept here is only the CDR3 DNA, which spans 48 bases and is read in frame from base 1. Unmatched junction bases come to 6, with V trimmed by 3 bases and J by 3 bases. The germline V gene provides CDR1 KGHSH and CDR2 LQKENI. The V and J segments used are TRBV18 and TRBJ2-7; 12 bases in the junction line up with TRBD2. The clonotype was recovered from a man in his 70s with acute or convalescent COVID-19. The sequenced sample was peripheral blood. The sequenced DNA: TGTGCCAGCTCACCGAAGACGACTAGCGGGAGCTACGAGCAGTACTTC. Translation gives CASSPKTTSGSYEQYF.